The 9 T cell receptor beta chains in this list originate from one sample, sequenced in a study of OX40 agonist ivuxolimab in advanced cancers. Sequencing was performed with immunoSEQ multiplex PCR; in TCRdb, only in-frame clones are kept and a portion is missing. The sample has 78,000 or so clones, about nine tenths seen once. This material consisted of CD4+ or CD8+ T cells sorted from blood, taken in a trial of the OX40 agonist ivuxolimab. All receptors come from an adult with an advanced solid tumor such as melanoma, head and neck, liver or kidney cancer.

The CDR3 bases are TGTGCCAGCAGCTTCAGAGATAATCAGCCCCAGCATTTT. It translates to CASSFRDNQPQHF. The V gene is TRBV7-9, the J gene TRBJ1-5; D is unresolved. V was clipped by 3 bases and J by 4 bases, with 7 bases between them. Germline CDR1 reads SEHNR; CDR2 reads FQNEAQ (reference sequence). This CDR3 contains 13 residues.

The chain recombines TRBV4-2 with TRBJ2-5; 10 bases fit TRBD2. The CDR3 runs 14 residues. Unmatched junction bases numbered 0, after V lost 2 bases and J lost 3 bases. The germline gives CDR1 LGHNA, CDR2 YNFKEQ. CDR3 protein: CASSQLAGEETQYF. The CDR3 nucleotides are TGTGCCAGCAGCCAACTAGCGGGAGAAGAGACCCAGTACTTC.

The rearrangement uses TRBV7-2 and TRBJ2-3; no clear D. The V end was cut by 4 bases, the J end by 0 bases, with 8 bases between. Per the germline V gene, CDR1 is SGHTA and CDR2 is FQGNSA. The CDR3 extends over 14 amino acids. CDR3 bases: TGTGCCAGCAGCTCCACCCGGAGCACAGATACGCAGTATTTT. Translation: CASSSTRSTDTQYF. Full variable domain (missing parts from reference TRBV7-2 and TRBJ2-3): GAGVSQSPSNKVTEKGKDVELRCDPISGHTALYWYRQSLGQGLEFLIYFQGNSAPDKSGLPSDRFSAERTGGSVSTLTIQRTQQEDSAVYLCASSSTRSTDTQYFGPGTRLTVL.

This rearrangement joins TRBV28 to TRBJ1-2; D gene ambiguous. The CDR3 is 12 amino acids. Trimming left V 4 bases short and J 4 bases short, with 7 bases between. Germline V gene data show CDR1 as MDHEN and CDR2 as SYDVKM. CDR3 nucleotides: TGTGCCAGCAGTTCTCTCGGCTATGGCTACACCTTC. Amino acid sequence: CASSSLGYGYTF.

This clone has more than one count but fewer than ten. The chain carries TRBV2 and TRBJ1-5; 7 nucleotides line up with TRBD1. Germline V gives CDR1 SNHLY, CDR2 FYNNEI. This CDR3 comprises 15 residues. Trimming at V came to 2 bases and at J to 1 base, leaving 2 bases not matched to a gene. This chain's CDR3 is CASSEWGQSNQPQHF. Written as DNA, the CDR3 is TGTGCCAGCAGTGAATGGGGACAGAGCAATCAGCCCCAGCATTTT.

The V gene is TRBV19, the J gene TRBJ1-1; D is unresolved. Germline lookup yields CDR1 LNHDA and CDR2 SQIVND (reference sequence). CDR3 length: 13 residues. Trimming pared 5 bases from V and 2 bases from J, leaving 9 bases between. CDR3 bases: TGTGCCAGTAGTCTTACGGATAACACTGAAGCTTTCTTT. Translating gives CASSLTDNTEAFF.

CDR3: CASSQDHAGIYGYTF. CDR3 coding DNA: TGTGCCAGCAGCCAAGATCATGCAGGAATTTATGGCTACACCTTC. The rearrangement links TRBV4-2 to TRBJ1-2; no definite D call. This CDR3 has 15 residues. Germline CDR1 LGHNA, CDR2 YNFKEQ. V dropped 0 bases and J dropped 5 bases, with 13 bases sitting between them.

The chain carries TRBV11-3 and TRBJ1-3; TRBD1 matches at 8 bases. The CDR3 extends over 13 amino acids. Unmatched junction bases numbered 3, after V lost 4 bases and J lost 7 bases. Germline V CDR1 and CDR2: SGHNT, YENEEA. The CDR3 spells CASSSGQANTIYF. DNA for the CDR3: TGTGCCAGCAGCTCGGGACAGGCGAACACCATATATTTT.

This sequence joins TRBV6-6 and TRBJ1-5, with 8 bases aligning to TRBD1. With V trimmed by 6 bases and J by 2 bases, 6 bases remained unmatched. Germline V CDR1 and CDR2: MNHNY, SVGAGI (reference sequence). The CDR3 is 15 amino acids. The CDR3, as DNA: TGTGCCAGCAGCCTCAGGGGGCTTGGCAATCAGCCCCAGCATTTT. As protein: CASSLRGLGNQPQHF.